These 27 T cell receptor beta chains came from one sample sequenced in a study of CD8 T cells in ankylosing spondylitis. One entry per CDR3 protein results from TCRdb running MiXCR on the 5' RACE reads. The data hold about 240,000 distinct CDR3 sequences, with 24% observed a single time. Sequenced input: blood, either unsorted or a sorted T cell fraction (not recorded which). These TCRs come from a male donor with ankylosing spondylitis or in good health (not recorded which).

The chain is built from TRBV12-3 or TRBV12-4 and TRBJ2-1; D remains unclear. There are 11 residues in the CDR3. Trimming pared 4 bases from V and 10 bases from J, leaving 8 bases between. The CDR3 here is CASSSRSEQFF. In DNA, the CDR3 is TGTGCCAGCAGTTCGCGGAGCGAGCAGTTCTTC.

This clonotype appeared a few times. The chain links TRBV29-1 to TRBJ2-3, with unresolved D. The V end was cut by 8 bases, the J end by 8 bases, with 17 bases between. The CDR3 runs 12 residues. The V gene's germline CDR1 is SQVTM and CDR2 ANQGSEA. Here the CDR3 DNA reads TGCAGCTCCGGAGAGAGAACGGGTACGCAGTATTTT. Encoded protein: CSSGERTGTQYF.

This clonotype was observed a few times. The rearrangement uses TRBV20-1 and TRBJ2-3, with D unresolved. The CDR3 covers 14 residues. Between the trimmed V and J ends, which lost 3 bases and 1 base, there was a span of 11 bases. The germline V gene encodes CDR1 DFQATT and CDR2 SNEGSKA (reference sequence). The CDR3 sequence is CSARSEFGTDTQYF. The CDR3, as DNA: TGCAGTGCTAGGTCAGAGTTCGGCACAGATACGCAGTATTTT.

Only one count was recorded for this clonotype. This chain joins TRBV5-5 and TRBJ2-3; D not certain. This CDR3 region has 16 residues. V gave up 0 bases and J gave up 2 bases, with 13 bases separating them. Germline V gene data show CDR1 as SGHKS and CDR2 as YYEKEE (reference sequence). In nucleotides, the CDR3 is TGTGCCAGCAGCTTGGAGTACGCAGGAGCCACAGATACGCAGTATTTT. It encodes CASSLEYAGATDTQYF.

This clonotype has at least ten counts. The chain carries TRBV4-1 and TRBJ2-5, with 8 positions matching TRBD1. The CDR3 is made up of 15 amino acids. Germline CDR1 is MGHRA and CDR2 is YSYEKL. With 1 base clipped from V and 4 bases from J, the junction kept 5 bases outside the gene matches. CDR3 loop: CASSQGTGWRETQYF. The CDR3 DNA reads TGCGCCAGCAGCCAAGGGACAGGGTGGCGAGAGACCCAGTACTTC.

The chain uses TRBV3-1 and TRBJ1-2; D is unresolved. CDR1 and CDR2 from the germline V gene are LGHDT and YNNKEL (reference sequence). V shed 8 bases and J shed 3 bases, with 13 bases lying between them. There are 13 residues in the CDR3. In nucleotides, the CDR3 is TGTGCCAGCGCGAATAGTTGGGACTATGGCTACACCTTC. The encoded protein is CASANSWDYGYTF. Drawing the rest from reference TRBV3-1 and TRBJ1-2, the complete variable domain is DTAVSQTPKYLVTQMGNDKSIKCEQNLGHDTMYWYKQDSKKFLKIMFSYNNKELIINETVPNRFSPKSPDKAHLNLHINSLELGDSAVYFCASANSWDYGYTFGSGTRLTVV.

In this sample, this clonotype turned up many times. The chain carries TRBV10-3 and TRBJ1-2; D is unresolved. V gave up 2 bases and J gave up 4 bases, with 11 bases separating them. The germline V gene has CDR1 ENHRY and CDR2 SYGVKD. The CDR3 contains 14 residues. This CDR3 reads CAISEEIGIYGYTF. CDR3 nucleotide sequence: TGTGCCATCAGTGAGGAGATTGGCATCTATGGCTACACCTTC.

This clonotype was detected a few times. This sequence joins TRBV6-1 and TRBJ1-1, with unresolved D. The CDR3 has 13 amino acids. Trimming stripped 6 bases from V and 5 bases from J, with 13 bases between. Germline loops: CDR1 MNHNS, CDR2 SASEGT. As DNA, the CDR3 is TGTGCCAGCAGCCCTGTCTTGTGGACTGAAGCTTTCTTT. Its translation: CASSPVLWTEAFF.

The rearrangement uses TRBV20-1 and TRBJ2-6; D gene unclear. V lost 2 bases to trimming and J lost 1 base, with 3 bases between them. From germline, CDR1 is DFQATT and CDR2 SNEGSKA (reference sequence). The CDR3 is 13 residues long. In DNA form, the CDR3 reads TGCAGTGCTAGAAAATCTGGGGCCAACGTCCTGACTTTC. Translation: CSARKSGANVLTF.

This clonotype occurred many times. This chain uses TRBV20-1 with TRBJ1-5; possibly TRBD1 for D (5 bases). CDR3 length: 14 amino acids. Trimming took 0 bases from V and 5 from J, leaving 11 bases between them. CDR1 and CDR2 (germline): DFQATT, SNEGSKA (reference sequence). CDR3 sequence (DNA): TGCAGTGCTAGAGATCGGGGGGTAGATCAGCCCCAGCATTTT. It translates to CSARDRGVDQPQHF.

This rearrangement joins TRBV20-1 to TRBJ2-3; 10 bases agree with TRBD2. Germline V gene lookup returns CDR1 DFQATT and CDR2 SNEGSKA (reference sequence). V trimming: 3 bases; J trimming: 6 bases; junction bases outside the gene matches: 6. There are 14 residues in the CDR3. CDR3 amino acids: CSARVTSGLDTQYF. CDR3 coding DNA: TGCAGTGCTAGGGTGACTAGCGGGTTGGATACGCAGTATTTT.

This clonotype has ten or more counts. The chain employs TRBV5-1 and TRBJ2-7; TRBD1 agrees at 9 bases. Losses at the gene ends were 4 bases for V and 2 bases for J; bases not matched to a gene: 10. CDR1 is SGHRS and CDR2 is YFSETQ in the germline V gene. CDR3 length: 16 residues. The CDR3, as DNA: TGCGCCAGCAGCCCTTTCGGGACAGGGCCCACCTACGAGCAGTACTTC. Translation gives CASSPFGTGPTYEQYF.

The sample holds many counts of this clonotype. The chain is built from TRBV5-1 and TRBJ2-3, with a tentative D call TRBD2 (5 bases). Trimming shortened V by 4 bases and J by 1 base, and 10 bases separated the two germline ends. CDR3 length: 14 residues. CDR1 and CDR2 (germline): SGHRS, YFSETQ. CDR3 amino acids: CASSEGWGTDTQYF. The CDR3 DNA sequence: TGCGCCAGCAGCGAGGGATGGGGCACAGATACGCAGTATTTT.

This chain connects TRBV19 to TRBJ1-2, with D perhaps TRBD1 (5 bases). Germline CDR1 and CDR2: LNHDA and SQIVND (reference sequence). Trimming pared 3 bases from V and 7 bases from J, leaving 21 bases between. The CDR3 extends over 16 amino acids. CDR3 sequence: CASSITAGNSHGGYTF. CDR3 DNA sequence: TGTGCCAGTAGTATCACGGCAGGGAATTCCCATGGTGGCTACACCTTC.

CDR3 region: CASSPLRGAGSTDTQYF. The CDR3 DNA follows: TGTGCCAGCTCACCACTCAGGGGAGCGGGTTCCACAGATACGCAGTATTTT. The chain couples TRBV18 to TRBJ2-3, with D possibly being TRBD1 or TRBD2 (6 bases each). V was pared by 1 base and J by 2 bases, with 16 bases between. This CDR3 is 17 amino acids long. From germline, CDR1 is KGHSH and CDR2 LQKENI.

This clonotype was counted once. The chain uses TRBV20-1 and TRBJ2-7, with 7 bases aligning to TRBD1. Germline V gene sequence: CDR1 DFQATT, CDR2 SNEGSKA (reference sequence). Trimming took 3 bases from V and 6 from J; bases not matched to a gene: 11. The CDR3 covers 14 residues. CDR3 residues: CSASVEGAGGEQYF. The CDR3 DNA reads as TGCAGTGCTAGTGTTGAAGGCGCAGGGGGCGAGCAGTACTTC.

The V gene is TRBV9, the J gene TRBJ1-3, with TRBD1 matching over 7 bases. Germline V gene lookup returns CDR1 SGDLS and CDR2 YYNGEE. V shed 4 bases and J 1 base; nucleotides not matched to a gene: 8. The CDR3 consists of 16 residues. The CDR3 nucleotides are TGTGCCAGCAGCCCCCGGACAGGCGCATCTGGAAACACCATATATTTT. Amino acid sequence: CASSPRTGASGNTIYF.

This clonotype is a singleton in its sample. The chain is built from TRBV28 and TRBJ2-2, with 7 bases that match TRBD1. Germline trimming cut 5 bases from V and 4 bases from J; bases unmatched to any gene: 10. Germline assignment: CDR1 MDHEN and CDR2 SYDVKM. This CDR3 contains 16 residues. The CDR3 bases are TGTGCCAGCAGTCCCCCGTCGACAGGGCTCACCGGGGAGCTGTTTTTT. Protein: CASSPPSTGLTGELFF.

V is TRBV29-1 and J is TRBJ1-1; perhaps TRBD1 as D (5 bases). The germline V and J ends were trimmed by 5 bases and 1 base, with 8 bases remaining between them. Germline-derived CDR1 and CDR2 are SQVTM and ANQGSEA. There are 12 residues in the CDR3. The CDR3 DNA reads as TGCAGCGTTAGGGACGGGAACACTGAAGCTTTCTTT. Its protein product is CSVRDGNTEAFF.

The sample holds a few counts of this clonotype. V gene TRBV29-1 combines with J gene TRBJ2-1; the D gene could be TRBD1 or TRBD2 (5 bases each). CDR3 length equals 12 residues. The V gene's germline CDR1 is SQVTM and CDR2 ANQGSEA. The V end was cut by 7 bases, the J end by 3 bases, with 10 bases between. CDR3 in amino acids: CSAGAGYNEQFF. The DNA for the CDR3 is TGCAGCGCCGGGGCAGGCTACAATGAGCAGTTCTTC.

The DNA for the CDR3 is TGCGCCAGCAGGGCTCAAGAGACCCAGTACTTC. Its translation is CASRAQETQYF. The rearrangement links TRBV5-1 to TRBJ2-5; D ambiguous. V lost 5 bases, J lost 2 bases, and 4 bases lay in between. This CDR3 is built from 11 residues. CDR1 is SGHRS, CDR2 YFSETQ, per germline.

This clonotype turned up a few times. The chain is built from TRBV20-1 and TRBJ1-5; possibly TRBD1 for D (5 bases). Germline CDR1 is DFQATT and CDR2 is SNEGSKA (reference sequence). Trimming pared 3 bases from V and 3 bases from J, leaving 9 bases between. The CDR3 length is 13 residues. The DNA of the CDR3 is TGCAGTGCTAGTCAAGGGGTCAATCAGCCCCAGCATTTT. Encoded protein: CSASQGVNQPQHF.

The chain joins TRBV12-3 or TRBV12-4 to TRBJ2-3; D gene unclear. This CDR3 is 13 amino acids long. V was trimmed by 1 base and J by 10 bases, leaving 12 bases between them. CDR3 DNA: TGTGCCAGCAGTTTAGGGGCCGGATCCCCGCAGTATTTT. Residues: CASSLGAGSPQYF.

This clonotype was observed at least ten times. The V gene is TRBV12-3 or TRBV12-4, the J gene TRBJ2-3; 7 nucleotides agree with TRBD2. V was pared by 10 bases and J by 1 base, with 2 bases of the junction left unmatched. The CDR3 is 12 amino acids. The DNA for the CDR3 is TGTGCCATCGCGGGGGGCACAGATACGCAGTATTTT. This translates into CAIAGGTDTQYF.

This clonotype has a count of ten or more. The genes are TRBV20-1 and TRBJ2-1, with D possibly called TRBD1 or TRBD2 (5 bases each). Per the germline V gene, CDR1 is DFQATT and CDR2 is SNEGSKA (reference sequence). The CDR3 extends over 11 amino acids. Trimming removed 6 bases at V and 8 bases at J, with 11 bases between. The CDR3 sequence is CSALSGHEQFF. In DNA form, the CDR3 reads TGCAGTGCCCTCTCGGGGCATGAGCAGTTCTTC.

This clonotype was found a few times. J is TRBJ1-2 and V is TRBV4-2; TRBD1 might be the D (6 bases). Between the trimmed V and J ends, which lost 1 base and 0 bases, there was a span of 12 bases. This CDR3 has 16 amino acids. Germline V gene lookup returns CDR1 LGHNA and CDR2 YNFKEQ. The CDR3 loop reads CASSQGADRSNYGYTF. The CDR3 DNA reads TGTGCCAGCAGCCAAGGCGCGGACAGATCTAACTATGGCTACACCTTC.

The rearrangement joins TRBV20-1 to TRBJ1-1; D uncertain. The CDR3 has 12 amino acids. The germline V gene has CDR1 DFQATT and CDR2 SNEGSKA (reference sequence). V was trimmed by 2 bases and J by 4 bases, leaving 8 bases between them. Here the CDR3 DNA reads TGCAGTGCTAGACCCATGGGCACTGAAGCTTTCTTT. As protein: CSARPMGTEAFF.